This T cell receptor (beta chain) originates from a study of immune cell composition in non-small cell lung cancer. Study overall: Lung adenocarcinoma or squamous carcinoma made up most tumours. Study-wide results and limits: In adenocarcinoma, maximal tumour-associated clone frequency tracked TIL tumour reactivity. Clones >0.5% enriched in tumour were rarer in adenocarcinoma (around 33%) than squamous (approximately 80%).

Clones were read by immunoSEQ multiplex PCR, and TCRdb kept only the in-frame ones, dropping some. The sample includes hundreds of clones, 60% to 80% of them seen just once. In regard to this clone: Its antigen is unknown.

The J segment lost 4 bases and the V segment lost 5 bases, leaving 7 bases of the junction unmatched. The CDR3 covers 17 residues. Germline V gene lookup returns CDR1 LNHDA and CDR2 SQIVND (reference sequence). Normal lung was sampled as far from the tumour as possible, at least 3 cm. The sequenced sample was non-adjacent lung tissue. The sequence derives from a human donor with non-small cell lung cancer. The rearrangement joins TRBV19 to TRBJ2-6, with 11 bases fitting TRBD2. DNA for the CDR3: TGTGCCAGTAGTGAGGCTAGCGGGAGGATAGGGGCCAACGTCCTGACTTTC. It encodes CASSEASGRIGANVLTF. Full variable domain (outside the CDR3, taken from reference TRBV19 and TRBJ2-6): DGGITQSPKYLFRKEGQNVTLSCEQNLNHDAMYWYRQDPGQGLRLIYYSQIVNDFQKGDIAEGYSVSREKKESFPLTVTSAQKNPTAFYLCASSEASGRIGANVLTFGAGSRLTVL.